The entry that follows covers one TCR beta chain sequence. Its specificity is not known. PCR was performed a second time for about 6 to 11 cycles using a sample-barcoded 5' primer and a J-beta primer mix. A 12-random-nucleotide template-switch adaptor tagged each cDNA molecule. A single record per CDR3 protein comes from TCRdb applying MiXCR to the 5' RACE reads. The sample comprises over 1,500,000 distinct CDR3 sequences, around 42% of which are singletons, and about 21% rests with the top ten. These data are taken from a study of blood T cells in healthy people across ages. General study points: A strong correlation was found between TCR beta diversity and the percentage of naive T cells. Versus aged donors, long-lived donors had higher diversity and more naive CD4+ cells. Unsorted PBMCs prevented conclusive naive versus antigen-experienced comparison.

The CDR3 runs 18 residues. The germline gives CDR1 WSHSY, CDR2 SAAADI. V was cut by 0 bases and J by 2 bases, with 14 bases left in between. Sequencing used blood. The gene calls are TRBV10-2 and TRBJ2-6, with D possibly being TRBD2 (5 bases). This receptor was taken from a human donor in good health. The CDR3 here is CASSESLGSFPGANVLTF. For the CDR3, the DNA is TGCGCCAGCAGTGAGTCGCTAGGGAGTTTCCCTGGGGCCAACGTCCTGACTTTC.